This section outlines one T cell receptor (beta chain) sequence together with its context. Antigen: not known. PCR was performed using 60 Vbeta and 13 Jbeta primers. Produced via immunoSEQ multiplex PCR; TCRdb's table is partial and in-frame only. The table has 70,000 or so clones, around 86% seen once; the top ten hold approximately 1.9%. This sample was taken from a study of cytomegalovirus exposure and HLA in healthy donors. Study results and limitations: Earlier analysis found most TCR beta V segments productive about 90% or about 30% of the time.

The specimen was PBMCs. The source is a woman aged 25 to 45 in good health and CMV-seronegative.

The CDR3 DNA follows: TGTGCCAGCAGCCACGAAGTCACTAGCACAGATACGCAGTATTTT. This encodes CASSHEVTSTDTQYF. The chain links TRBV11-2 to TRBJ2-3; the D is unclear. CDR3 size: 15 residues. Germline lookup yields CDR1 SGHAT and CDR2 FQNNGV. Trimming stripped 5 bases from V and 0 bases from J, with 12 bases between.